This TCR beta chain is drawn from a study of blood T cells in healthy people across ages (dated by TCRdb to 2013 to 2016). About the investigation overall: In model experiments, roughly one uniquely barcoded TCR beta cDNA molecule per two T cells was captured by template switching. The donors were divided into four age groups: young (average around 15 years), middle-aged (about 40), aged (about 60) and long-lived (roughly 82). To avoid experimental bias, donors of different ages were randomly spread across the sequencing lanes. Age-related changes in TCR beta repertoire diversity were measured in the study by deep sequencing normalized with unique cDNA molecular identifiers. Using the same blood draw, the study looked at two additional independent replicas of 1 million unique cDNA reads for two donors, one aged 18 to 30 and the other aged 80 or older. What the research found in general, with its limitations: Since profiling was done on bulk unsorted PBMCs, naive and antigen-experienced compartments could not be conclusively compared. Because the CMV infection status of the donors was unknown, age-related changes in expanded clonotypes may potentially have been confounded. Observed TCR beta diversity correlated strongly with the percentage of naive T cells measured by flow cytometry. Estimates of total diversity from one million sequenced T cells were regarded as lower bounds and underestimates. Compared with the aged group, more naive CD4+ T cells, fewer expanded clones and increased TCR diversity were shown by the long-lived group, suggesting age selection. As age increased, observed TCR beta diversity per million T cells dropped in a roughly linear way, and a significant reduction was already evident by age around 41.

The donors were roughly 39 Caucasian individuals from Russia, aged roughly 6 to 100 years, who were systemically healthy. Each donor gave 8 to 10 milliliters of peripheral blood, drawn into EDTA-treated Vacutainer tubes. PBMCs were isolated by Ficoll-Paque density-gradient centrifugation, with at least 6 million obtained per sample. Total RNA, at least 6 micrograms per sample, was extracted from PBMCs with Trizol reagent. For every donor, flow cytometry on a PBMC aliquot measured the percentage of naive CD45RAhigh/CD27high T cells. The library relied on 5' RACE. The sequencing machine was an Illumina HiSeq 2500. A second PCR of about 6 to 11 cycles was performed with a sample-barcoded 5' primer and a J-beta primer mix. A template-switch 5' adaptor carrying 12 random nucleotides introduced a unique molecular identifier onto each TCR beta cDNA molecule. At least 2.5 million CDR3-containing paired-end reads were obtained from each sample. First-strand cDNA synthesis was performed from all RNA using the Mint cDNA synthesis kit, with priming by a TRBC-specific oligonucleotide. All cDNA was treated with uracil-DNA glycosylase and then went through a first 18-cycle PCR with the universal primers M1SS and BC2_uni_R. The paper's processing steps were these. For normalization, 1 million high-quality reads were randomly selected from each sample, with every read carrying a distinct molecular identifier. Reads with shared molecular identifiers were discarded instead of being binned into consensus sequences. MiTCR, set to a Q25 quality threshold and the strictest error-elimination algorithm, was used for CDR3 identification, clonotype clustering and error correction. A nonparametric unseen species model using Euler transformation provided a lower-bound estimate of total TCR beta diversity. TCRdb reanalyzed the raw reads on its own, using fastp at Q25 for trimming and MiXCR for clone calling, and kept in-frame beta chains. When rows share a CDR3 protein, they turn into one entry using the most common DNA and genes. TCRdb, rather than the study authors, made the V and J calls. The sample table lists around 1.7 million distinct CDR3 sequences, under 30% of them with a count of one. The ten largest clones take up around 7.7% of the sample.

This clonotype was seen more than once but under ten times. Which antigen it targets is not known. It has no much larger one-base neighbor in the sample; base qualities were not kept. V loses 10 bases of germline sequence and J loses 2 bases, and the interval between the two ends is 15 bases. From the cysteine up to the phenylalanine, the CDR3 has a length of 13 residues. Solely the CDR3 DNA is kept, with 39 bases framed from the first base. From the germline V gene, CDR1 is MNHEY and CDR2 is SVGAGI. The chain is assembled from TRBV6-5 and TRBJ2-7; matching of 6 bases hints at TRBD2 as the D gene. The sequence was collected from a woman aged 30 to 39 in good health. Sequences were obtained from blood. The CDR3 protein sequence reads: CATTGEGTYEQYF. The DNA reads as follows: TGTGCCACCACGGGGGAAGGGACCTACGAGCAGTACTTC.